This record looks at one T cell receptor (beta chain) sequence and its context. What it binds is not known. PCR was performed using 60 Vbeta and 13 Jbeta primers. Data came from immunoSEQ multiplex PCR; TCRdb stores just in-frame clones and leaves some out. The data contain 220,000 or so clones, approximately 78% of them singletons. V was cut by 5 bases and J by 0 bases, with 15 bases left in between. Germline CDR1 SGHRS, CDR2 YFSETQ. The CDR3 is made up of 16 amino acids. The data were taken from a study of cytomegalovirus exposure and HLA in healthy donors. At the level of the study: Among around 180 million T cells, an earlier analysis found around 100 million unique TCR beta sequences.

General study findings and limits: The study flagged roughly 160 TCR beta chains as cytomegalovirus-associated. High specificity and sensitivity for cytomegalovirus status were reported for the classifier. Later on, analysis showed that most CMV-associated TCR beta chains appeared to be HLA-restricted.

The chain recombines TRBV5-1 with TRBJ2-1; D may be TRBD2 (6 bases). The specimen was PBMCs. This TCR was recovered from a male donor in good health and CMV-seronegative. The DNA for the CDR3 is TGCGCCAGCAGAGGTCTAGCGCATAGCTCCTACAATGAGCAGTTCTTC. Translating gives CASRGLAHSSYNEQFF.